This T cell receptor (beta chain) was retrieved from a study of T-cell memory formation after mild COVID-19. On the study more broadly: TCR clusters were largely donor specific. Broader study findings: Some clones that responded turned up in pre-infection memory, which suggests that cross-reactive memory joined in. Mostly located in CM and EM were contracting CD4+ clones, with contracting CD8+ clones located in EMRA.

TCRdb re-analysed the 5' RACE reads in MiXCR, keeping a single row per CDR3 protein. Here the sample spans over 55,000 distinct CDR3 sequences, more than 8% being singletons. Trimming cost V 4 bases and J 8 bases; bases outside gene matches: 7. The CDR3 has 13 residues. Germline values: CDR1 DFQATT, CDR2 SNEGSKA (reference sequence). A note on this clonotype: Its specificity is unknown.

Sequencing was performed on PBMCs or a T cell subset sorted from them (not recorded which). The source is a man aged 18 to 30 who had mild COVID-19 (a few samples of this study predate the infection). Cell type and time point are not known. The chain couples TRBV20-1 to TRBJ1-4; 7 bases are shared with TRBD1. The CDR3 DNA is TGCAGTGCTATGAGGGGGCAGGGAGAAAAACTGTTTTTT. The encoded protein is CSAMRGQGEKLFF.